This T cell receptor (beta chain) was recorded in a study of blood T cell repertoires in COVID-19. About the research overall: Samples representing acute and convalescent COVID-19 were sourced from the United States, Italy and Spain. PBMCs, B-cell-depleted T cells, or T cells provided the cDNA or gDNA that made up the material.

J was trimmed by 4 bases and V by 5 bases; bases with no gene match: 8. Germline CDR1 is SGHAT and CDR2 is FQNNGV. This CDR3 has 15 residues. As handled by the study authors: Counts of nucleated cells, estimated from reference gene primer amplification, were obtained. Sequencing was performed with immunoSEQ multiplex PCR; in TCRdb, only in-frame clones are kept and a portion is missing. Clone size and V and J calls were adopted from that table, with D and trimming inferred from the DNA. The sample consists of some 250,000 clones, more than 75% of them appearing once. The chain recombines TRBV11-2 with TRBJ1-1; 9 bases are shared with TRBD1. The sequenced material came from peripheral blood. The TCR originated in a woman aged 40 to 50 who had recovered from COVID-19. This chain's CDR3 is CASSAQGARSTEAFF. The DNA for the CDR3 is TGTGCCAGCAGCGCACAGGGGGCGAGGAGCACTGAAGCTTTCTTT. Filled out from reference TRBV11-2 and TRBJ1-1, the complete variable domain reads EAGVAQSPRYKIIEKRQSVAFWCNPISGHATLYWYQQILGQGPKLLIQFQNNGVVDDSQLPKDRFSAERLKGVDSTLKIQPAKLEDSAVYLCASSAQGARSTEAFFGQGTRLTVV.